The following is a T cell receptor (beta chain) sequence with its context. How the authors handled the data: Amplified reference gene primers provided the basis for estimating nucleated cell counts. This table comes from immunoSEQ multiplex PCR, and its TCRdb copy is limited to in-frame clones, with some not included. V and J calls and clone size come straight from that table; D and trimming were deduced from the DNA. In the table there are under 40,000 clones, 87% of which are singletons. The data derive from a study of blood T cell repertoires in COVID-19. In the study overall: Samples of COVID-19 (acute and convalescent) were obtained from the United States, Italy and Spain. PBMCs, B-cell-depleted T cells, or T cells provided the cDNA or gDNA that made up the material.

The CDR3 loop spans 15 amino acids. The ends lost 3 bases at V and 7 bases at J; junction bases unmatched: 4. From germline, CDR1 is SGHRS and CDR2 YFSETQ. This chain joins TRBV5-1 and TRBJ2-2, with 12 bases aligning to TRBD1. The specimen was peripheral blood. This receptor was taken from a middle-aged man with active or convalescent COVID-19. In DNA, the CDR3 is TGCGCCAGCAGCTGGGGACAGGGGGCCGGCGGGGAGCTGTTTTTT. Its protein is CASSWGQGAGGELFF.